One and the same sample provided the 27 T cell receptor beta chains below, sequenced in a study of cytomegalovirus exposure and HLA in healthy donors. This PCR relied on a set of 60 Vbeta primers and 13 Jbeta primers. Assay used: immunoSEQ multiplex PCR; TCRdb lists only in-frame clones, some missing. Of some 250,000 clones listed, 81% were seen once; the top ten hold roughly 7.4%. Sequenced sample: PBMCs. These receptors all come from a woman aged 60 to 75 in good health and CMV-seropositive.

The chain recombines TRBV9 with TRBJ2-1, with a tentative D call TRBD2 (6 bases). The CDR3 extends over 13 amino acids. Per germline, CDR1 SGDLS and CDR2 YYNGEE. The germline V and J ends were trimmed by 8 bases and 0 bases, with 9 bases remaining between them. The CDR3 reads CASAGSSYNEQFF. The CDR3 DNA sequence: TGTGCCAGTGCGGGGAGCTCCTACAATGAGCAGTTCTTC.

The chain combines TRBV5-1 with TRBJ2-3, with D perhaps matching TRBD2 (6 bases). The CDR3 is 15 residues long. The V and J ends lost 3 bases and 0 bases respectively, with 11 bases between them. Germline assignment: CDR1 SGHRS and CDR2 YFSETQ. In DNA, the CDR3 is TGCGCCAGCAGCTCGCGGGCGGGAAGCACAGATACGCAGTATTTT. Translation: CASSSRAGSTDTQYF.

The V call is TRBV19, the J call TRBJ2-1; D might be TRBD2 (5 bases). The CDR3 covers 12 residues. Germline lookup yields CDR1 LNHDA and CDR2 SQIVND (reference sequence). V lost 3 bases and J 5 bases, leaving 5 bases between the germline ends. The CDR3 reads CASSMGDNEQFF. In DNA form, the CDR3 reads TGTGCCAGTAGTATGGGAGACAATGAGCAGTTCTTC.

For the CDR3, the DNA is TGTGCCAGCAGCTTAGGGTCAAGCGGGATAGTGGTGTCCGATGAGCAGTTCTTC. It encodes CASSLGSSGIVVSDEQFF. The rearrangement links TRBV7-3 to TRBJ2-1; 7 nucleotides match TRBD2. This CDR3 is built from 18 residues. The V gene's germline CDR1 is SGHTA and CDR2 FQGTGA. V was clipped by 2 bases and J by 8 bases; unmatched bases: 18. Using reference TRBV7-3 and TRBJ2-1 for the parts outside the CDR3, the full variable domain is GAGVSQTPSNKVTEKGKYVELRCDPISGHTALYWYRQSLGQGPEFLIYFQGTGAADDSGLPNDRFFAVRPEGSVSTLKIQRTERGDSAVYLCASSLGSSGIVVSDEQFFGPGTRLTVL.

The rearrangement joins TRBV5-1 to TRBJ2-3; TRBD2 matches at 9 bases. After removal of 0 bases from V and 6 bases from J, the junction contained 2 bases not matched to a gene. The CDR3 is 14 amino acids. Germline CDR1 and CDR2: SGHRS and YFSETQ. Here the CDR3 reads CASSLASGRDTQYF. The CDR3 DNA is TGCGCCAGCAGCTTGGCCAGCGGGAGGGATACGCAGTATTTT.

The V call is TRBV7-2, the J call TRBJ2-2; no clear D gene. The CDR3 contains 17 residues. V lost 5 bases to trimming and J lost 6 bases, with 22 bases between them. CDR1 is SGHTA, CDR2 FQGNSA, per germline. The CDR3 sequence: CASSNHQMVGGAGELFF. CDR3 DNA: TGTGCCAGCAGCAACCATCAGATGGTCGGCGGCGCCGGGGAGCTGTTTTTT.

J is TRBJ1-1 and V is TRBV25-1; TRBD1 is a possible D gene (6 bases). V lost 1 base to trimming and J lost 4 bases, with 13 bases between them. CDR1 MGHDK and CDR2 SYGVNS come from the germline V gene. The CDR3 sequence is 15 residues long. Here the CDR3 reads CASSEFRGFVTEAFF. The CDR3 DNA sequence: TGTGCCAGCAGTGAATTTAGGGGGTTTGTCACTGAAGCTTTCTTT.

Points on this clone: Other DNA sequences from this sample encode an identical CDR3 as well. The chain joins TRBV9 to TRBJ2-7; 11 positions match TRBD2. This CDR3 region has 14 residues. Germline trimming cut 2 bases from V and 3 bases from J; bases unmatched to any gene: 1. CDR1 and CDR2 (germline): SGDLS, YYNGEE. This CDR3 is CASSVGTSGYEQYF. The CDR3 DNA follows: TGTGCCAGCAGCGTGGGGACTAGCGGCTACGAGCAGTACTTC.

The rearrangement links TRBV4-2 to TRBJ1-1; D is perhaps TRBD1 (5 bases). The CDR3 sequence is 14 residues long. V shed 0 bases and J shed 6 bases, with 11 bases lying between them. Per germline, CDR1 LGHNA and CDR2 YNFKEQ. The CDR3 sequence: CASSQDQGFAEAFF. DNA for the CDR3: TGTGCCAGCAGCCAAGATCAGGGCTTCGCTGAAGCTTTCTTT.

This CDR3 is CASSDSASGRGEQFF. In DNA, the CDR3 is TGTGCCAGCAGTGACTCGGCTAGCGGGAGAGGAGAGCAGTTCTTC. This rearrangement joins TRBV6-4 to TRBJ2-1, with 10 bases fitting TRBD2. The CDR3 loop spans 15 amino acids. V lost 0 bases, J lost 10 bases, and 6 bases stayed unmatched. CDR1 and CDR2 (germline): MRHNA, SNTAGT.

The chain links TRBV25-1 to TRBJ2-7; D remains unclear. The CDR3 is made up of 11 amino acids. The germline V gene has CDR1 MGHDK and CDR2 SYGVNS. V lost 5 bases to trimming and J lost 0 bases, with 2 bases between them. The CDR3 nucleotides read TGTGCCAGCAGTTACTCCTACGAGCAGTACTTC. This codes for CASSYSYEQYF.

The V gene is TRBV6-1, the J gene TRBJ1-5, with D perhaps TRBD1 (5 bases). Germline CDR1 and CDR2: MNHNS and SASEGT. The CDR3 covers 15 residues. Trimming removed 2 bases from V and 0 bases from J, with 8 bases in between. The CDR3 bases are TGTGCCAGCAGTGAACCAGGGCTTAGCAATCAGCCCCAGCATTTT. It codes for CASSEPGLSNQPQHF.

V usage is TRBV21-1 and J usage is TRBJ2-7; the D segment call TRBD1 is taken from the table without a DNA check. TRBV21-1 is designated a pseudogene. The CDR3 runs 17 residues. The CDR3 loop reads CASSPNESGQGAYEQYF. The CDR3 DNA reads as TGTGCCAGCAGCCCCAACGAATCGGGACAGGGGGCCTACGAGCAGTACTTC.

This sequence joins TRBV2 and TRBJ1-2, with 8 bases fitting TRBD1. The CDR3 has 13 residues. The germline V gene has CDR1 SNHLY and CDR2 FYNNEI. V shed 9 bases and J 3 bases; nucleotides not matched to a gene: 6. The CDR3 region is CASTHRGDYGYTF. The CDR3 DNA sequence: TGTGCCAGTACCCACAGGGGGGACTATGGCTACACCTTC.

The chain combines TRBV18 with TRBJ1-2, with 8 bases aligning to TRBD1. The CDR3 extends over 15 amino acids. Germline V gives CDR1 KGHSH, CDR2 LQKENI. J gave up 7 bases and V 5 bases, and 12 bases lay outside the gene matches. CDR3 in amino acids: CASSTTGQGLIGYTF. The CDR3 bases are TGTGCCAGCTCAACGACCGGACAGGGACTGATTGGCTACACCTTC.

This sequence joins TRBV12-5 and TRBJ2-3, with unresolved D. The germline V and J ends were trimmed by 2 bases and 1 base, with 13 bases remaining between them. The CDR3 runs 16 residues. The germline CDR1 and CDR2 sequences are LGHNT and FRNRAP. In nucleotides, the CDR3 is TGTGCTAGTGGTTTGTCTATATCTAGGCGCACAGATACGCAGTATTTT. Residues: CASGLSISRRTDTQYF.

This sequence joins TRBV27 and TRBJ2-1; 7 bases agree with TRBD2. This CDR3 has 15 amino acids. CDR1 and CDR2 from the germline V gene are MNHEY and SMNVEV (reference sequence). V lost 7 bases to trimming and J lost 7 bases; unmatched junction nucleotides: 13. The CDR3 sequence: CASKTREGLGNEQFF. CDR3 bases: TGTGCCAGCAAGACGAGGGAGGGCCTGGGGAATGAGCAGTTCTTC.

This clone was found once. CDR3 DNA: TGCGCCAGCAGCCAAGATCCCCAGGGGGCGGGCGGGGAGCTGTTTTTT. Its protein product is CASSQDPQGAGGELFF. The chain combines TRBV4-1 with TRBJ2-2; the match to TRBD1 covers 8 bases. With 0 bases clipped from V and 7 bases from J, the junction kept 7 bases outside the gene matches. The length of the CDR3 is 16 residues. Germline assignment: CDR1 MGHRA and CDR2 YSYEKL.

This chain joins TRBV19 and TRBJ2-2; no clear D. Germline V lookup: CDR1 LNHDA, CDR2 SQIVND (reference sequence). The CDR3 covers 12 residues. Trimming stripped 5 bases from V and 6 bases from J, with 7 bases between. CDR3 coding DNA: TGTGCCAGTAGTTACGGGTCCGGGGAGCTGTTTTTT. This sequence encodes CASSYGSGELFF. Combining the CDR3 with reference TRBV19 and TRBJ2-2 gives the whole variable domain DGGITQSPKYLFRKEGQNVTLSCEQNLNHDAMYWYRQDPGQGLRLIYYSQIVNDFQKGDIAEGYSVSREKKESFPLTVTSAQKNPTAFYLCASSYGSGELFFGEGSRLTVL.

This clone was observed a single time. The CDR3 DNA reads as TGTGCCAGCAGACGGGACTCAGTGCCGAATGAAAAACTGTTTTTT. It specifies CASRRDSVPNEKLFF. This chain joins TRBV6-1 and TRBJ1-4, with a tentative D call TRBD1 (5 bases). Trimming took off 6 bases at V and 5 bases at J, with 16 bases between the two ends. Germline CDR1 reads MNHNS; CDR2 reads SASEGT. The length of the CDR3 is 15 residues.

This chain joins TRBV18 and TRBJ2-1; TRBD2 is a possible D gene (5 bases). CDR1 and CDR2 (germline): KGHSH, LQKENI. Trimming cost V 4 bases and J 0 bases, with 16 bases left between them. The CDR3 is 17 residues long. CDR3 in amino acids: CASSLDRRTYSYNEQFF. Here the CDR3 DNA reads TGTGCCAGCTCACTGGACCGGAGGACCTACTCCTACAATGAGCAGTTCTTC.

This clone was picked up one time. The chain recombines TRBV5-4 with TRBJ2-7; D is perhaps TRBD2 (5 bases). The V gene's germline CDR1 is SGHNT and CDR2 YYREEE (reference sequence). The CDR3 loop spans 17 amino acids. Trimming cost V 0 bases and J 0 bases, with 16 bases left between them. CDR3 protein: CASSLVRGGQSSYEQYF. CDR3 nucleotide sequence: TGTGCCAGCAGCTTGGTTCGCGGCGGGCAGAGCTCCTACGAGCAGTACTTC.

This clone was recorded only once. This chain connects TRBV10-3 to TRBJ2-5, with D possibly TRBD2 on 6 matching bases. CDR3 size: 15 residues. Germline CDR1 and CDR2: ENHRY and SYGVKD. V shed 0 bases and J shed 4 bases, with 12 bases lying between them. The CDR3 nucleotides read TGTGCCATCAGTGAGTCGCTGGGAGGACGAGAGACCCAGTACTTC. Translated: CAISESLGGRETQYF.

V is TRBV5-1 and J is TRBJ2-1; 7 bases are shared with TRBD2. J was trimmed by 3 bases and V by 1 base; bases with no gene match: 16. CDR3 size: 19 residues. CDR1 and CDR2 from the germline V gene are SGHRS and YFSETQ. CDR3 coding DNA: TGCGCCAGCAGCTTGCCCTCAGGTAAGAGGGAGGGCCTCTACAATGAGCAGTTCTTC. Encoded protein: CASSLPSGKREGLYNEQFF.

In this sample, this clone turned up a few times. The rearrangement joins TRBV27 to TRBJ1-4, with TRBD1 matching over 7 bases. This CDR3 has 14 amino acids. J gave up 2 bases and V 7 bases, and 4 bases lay outside the gene matches. Germline CDR1 and CDR2: MNHEY and SMNVEV (reference sequence). This CDR3 is CASKFRGTNEKLFF. Here the CDR3 DNA reads TGTGCCAGCAAGTTCAGGGGGACTAATGAAAAACTGTTTTTT.

The rearrangement links TRBV5-1 to TRBJ2-7; no clear D gene. V was shortened by 5 bases and J by 1 base, with 13 bases between the two germline ends. CDR1 and CDR2 from the germline V gene are SGHRS and YFSETQ. CDR3 size: 14 residues. CDR3 loop: CASRIETYSYEQYF. CDR3 sequence (DNA): TGCGCCAGCAGAATCGAGACTTATTCCTACGAGCAGTACTTC.

The chain combines TRBV9 with TRBJ1-6; D is possibly TRBD1 (5 bases). The CDR3 has 12 residues. V gave up 4 bases and J gave up 8 bases, with 7 bases separating them. Germline CDR1 and CDR2: SGDLS and YYNGEE. CDR3 sequence: CASSLQDSPLHF. The CDR3 DNA sequence: TGTGCCAGCAGCCTACAGGATTCACCCCTCCACTTT.